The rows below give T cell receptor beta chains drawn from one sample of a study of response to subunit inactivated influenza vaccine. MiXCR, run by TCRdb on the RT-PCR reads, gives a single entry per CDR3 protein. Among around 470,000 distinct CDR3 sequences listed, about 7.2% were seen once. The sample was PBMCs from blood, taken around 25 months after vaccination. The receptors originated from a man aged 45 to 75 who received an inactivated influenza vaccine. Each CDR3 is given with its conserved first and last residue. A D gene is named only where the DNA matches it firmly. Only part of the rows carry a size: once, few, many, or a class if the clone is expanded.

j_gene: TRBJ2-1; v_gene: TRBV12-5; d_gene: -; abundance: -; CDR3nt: TGTGCTAGTGGTTTGCAGGTGATGAATGAGCAGTTCTTC; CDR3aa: CASGLQVMNEQFF
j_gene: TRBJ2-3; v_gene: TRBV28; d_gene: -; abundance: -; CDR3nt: TGTGCCAGCAGTTTTTTGTACGGCGGAACCCTAGATACGCAGTATTTT; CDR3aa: CASSFLYGGTLDTQYF
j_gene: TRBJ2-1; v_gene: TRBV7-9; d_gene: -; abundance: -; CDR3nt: TGTGCCAGCAGCTTAATAGGTCTTGAGCAGTTCTTC; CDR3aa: CASSLIGLEQFF
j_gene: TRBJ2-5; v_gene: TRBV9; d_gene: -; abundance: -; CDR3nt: TGTGCCAGCAGCGTAGCTTCGGGGAGATGGGAGACCCAGTACTTC; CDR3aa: CASSVASGRWETQYF
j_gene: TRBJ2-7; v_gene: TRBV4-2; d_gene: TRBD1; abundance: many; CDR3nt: TGTGCCAGCAGCCATAGCGAGGGGACAGGGGCGGGCGAGCAGTACTTC; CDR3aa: CASSHSEGTGAGEQYF
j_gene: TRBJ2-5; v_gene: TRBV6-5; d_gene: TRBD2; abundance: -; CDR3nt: TGTGCCAGCAGTTCCCGCAGAAGCGGGAACCGGGGCAAAGAGACCCAGTACTTC; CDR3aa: CASSSRRSGNRGKETQYF
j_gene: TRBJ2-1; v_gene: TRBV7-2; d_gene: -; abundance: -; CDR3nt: TGTGCCAGCAGCTTACGACGGGGCCAGGGGAATGAGCAGTTCTTC; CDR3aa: CASSLRRGQGNEQFF
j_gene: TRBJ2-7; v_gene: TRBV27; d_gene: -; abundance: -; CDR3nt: TGTGCCAGCAGAATCACAGGAAACACCCCCTACGAGCAGTACTTC; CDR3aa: CASRITGNTPYEQYF
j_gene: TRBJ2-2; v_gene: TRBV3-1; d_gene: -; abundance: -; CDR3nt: TGTGCCAGCAGCCAGAATGACAGACGTGCCGGGGAGCTGTTTTTT; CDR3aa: CASSQNDRRAGELFF
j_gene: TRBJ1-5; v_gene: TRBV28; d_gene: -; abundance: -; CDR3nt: TGTGCCAGTGGACGGCCAGCGGGCAATCAGCCCCAGCATTTT; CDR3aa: CASGRPAGNQPQHF
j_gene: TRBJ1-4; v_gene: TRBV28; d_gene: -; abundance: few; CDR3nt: TGTGCCAGCGCCCATGCTGGGGGACTTATAAATGAAAAACTGTTTTTT; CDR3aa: CASAHAGGLINEKLFF
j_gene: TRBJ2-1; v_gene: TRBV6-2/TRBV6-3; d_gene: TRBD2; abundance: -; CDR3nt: TGTGCCAGCAGGAGAGCGATCTTGGGAGGGTATGAGCAGTTCTTC; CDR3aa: CASRRAILGGYEQFF
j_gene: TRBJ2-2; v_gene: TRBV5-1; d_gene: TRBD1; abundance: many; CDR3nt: TGCGCCAGCAGCTTGGTCGACAGGGGAACCGGGGAGCTGTTTTTT; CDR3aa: CASSLVDRGTGELFF
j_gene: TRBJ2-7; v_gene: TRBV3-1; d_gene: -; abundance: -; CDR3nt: TGTGCCAGCAGCCAAGACGTGTACGAGCAGTACTTC; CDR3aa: CASSQDVYEQYF
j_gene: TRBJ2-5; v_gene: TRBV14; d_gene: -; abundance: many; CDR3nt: TGTGCCAGCAGCCGCGTCCGTGCAGCCAAAGAGACCCAGTACTTC; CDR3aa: CASSRVRAAKETQYF
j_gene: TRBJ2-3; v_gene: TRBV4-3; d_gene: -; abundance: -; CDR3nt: TGCGCCAGCAGCCATGCAACTCAGGGAACAGATACGCAGTATTTT; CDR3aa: CASSHATQGTDTQYF
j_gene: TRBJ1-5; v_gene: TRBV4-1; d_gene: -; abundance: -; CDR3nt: TGCGCCAGCAGCCAAGAACGGATGGACAATCAGCCCCAGCATTTT; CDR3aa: CASSQERMDNQPQHF
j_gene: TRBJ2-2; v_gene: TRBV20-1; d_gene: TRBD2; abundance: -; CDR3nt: TGCAGTGCTAGAGATGGAGGGGTAGCGGGAGTCGGCGGGGAGCTGTTTTTT; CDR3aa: CSARDGGVAGVGGELFF
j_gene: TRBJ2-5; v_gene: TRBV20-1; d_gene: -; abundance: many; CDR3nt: TGCAGTGCAAACGAAGAGATTTCCCAAGAGACCCAGTACTTC; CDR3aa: CSANEEISQETQYF
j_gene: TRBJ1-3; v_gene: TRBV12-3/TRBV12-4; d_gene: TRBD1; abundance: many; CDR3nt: TGTGCCAGCAGCTTCGGGACAGGGTCTGGAAACACCATATATTTT; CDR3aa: CASSFGTGSGNTIYF
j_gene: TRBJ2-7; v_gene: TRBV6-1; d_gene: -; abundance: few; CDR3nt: TGTGCCAGCAAGGACATACTCACCTACGAGCAGTACTTC; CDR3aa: CASKDILTYEQYF
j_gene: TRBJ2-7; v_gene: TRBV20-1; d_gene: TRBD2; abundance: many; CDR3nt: TGCAGTGCTAGAGGGACTAGCGGGGGCGAGCAGTACTTC; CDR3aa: CSARGTSGGEQYF
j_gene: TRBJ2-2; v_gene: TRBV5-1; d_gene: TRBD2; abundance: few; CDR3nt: TGCGCCAGCAGCTTGGGTCCTAGCGGGGCCACCTCAAACACCGGGGAGCTGTTTTTT; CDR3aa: CASSLGPSGATSNTGELFF
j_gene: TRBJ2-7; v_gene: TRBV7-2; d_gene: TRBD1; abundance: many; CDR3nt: TGTGCCAGCAGCTTAAGAGGACAGGGCCCCGAGCAGTACTTC; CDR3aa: CASSLRGQGPEQYF
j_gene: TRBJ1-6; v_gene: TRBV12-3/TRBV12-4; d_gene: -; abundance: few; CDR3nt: TGTGCCAGCAGTTTCCGGCCCAATTCACCCCTCCACTTT; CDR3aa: CASSFRPNSPLHF
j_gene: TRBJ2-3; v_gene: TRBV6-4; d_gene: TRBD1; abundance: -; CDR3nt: TGTGCCAACAGTGCCGAGGGACAGGGGGCAAATACGCAGTATTTT; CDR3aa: CANSAEGQGANTQYF
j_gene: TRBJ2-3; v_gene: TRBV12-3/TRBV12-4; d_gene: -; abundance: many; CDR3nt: TGTGCCAGCAGTTCCCTCGCAAGGGGGACAGATACGCAGTATTTT; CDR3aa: CASSSLARGTDTQYF
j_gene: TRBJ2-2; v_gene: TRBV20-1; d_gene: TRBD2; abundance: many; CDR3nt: TGCAGTGCTAGGGTCGGTAGCGGGAGTGCCGGGGAGCTGTTTTTT; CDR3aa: CSARVGSGSAGELFF
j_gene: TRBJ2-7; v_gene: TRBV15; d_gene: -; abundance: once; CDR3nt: TGTGCCACCAGCGGGGGGAACACCTTCTACGAGCAGTACTTC; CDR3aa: CATSGGNTFYEQYF
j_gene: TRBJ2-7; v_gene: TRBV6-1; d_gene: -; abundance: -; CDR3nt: TGTGCCAGCAGGGCGAGACGGGCCTACCACTACGAGCAGTACTTC; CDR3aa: CASRARRAYHYEQYF
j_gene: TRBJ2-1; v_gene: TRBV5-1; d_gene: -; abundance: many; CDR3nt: TGCGCCAGCAGCCAAGACGGTGATGAGCAGTTCTTC; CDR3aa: CASSQDGDEQFF
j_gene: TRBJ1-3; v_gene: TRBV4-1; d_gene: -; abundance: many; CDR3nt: TGCGCCAGCAGCCAAGATCTGGGGTTAGGTGGAAACACCATATATTTT; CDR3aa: CASSQDLGLGGNTIYF
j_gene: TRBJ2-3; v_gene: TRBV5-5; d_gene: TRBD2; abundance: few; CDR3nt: TGTGCCAGCAGCTGGCTCTCACCCGGGACTAGGACTTTAGATACGCAGTATTTT; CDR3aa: CASSWLSPGTRTLDTQYF
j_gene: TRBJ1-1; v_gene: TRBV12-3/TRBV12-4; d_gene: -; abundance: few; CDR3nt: TGTGCCAGCAGTTTAGGCGGTTGGTCAGGCGACACTGAAGCTTTCTTT; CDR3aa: CASSLGGWSGDTEAFF